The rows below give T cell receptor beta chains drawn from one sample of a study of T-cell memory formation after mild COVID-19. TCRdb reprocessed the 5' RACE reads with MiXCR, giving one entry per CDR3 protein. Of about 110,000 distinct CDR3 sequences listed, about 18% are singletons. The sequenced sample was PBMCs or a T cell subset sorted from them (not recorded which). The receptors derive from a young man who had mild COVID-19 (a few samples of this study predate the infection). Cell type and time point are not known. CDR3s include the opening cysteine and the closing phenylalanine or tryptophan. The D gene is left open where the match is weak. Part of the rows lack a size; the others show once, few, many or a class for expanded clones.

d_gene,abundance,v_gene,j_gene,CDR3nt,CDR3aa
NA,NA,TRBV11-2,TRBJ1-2,TGTGCCAGCAGCTATACAGTATATGGCTACACCTTC,CASSYTVYGYTF
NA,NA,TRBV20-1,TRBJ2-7,TGCAGTGCTAGTACGGTTCCCTACGAGCAGTACTTC,CSASTVPYEQYF
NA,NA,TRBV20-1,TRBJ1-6,TGCAGTGCTAGAGATCTGGGCAGGGGTGGATCACCCCTCCACTTT,CSARDLGRGGSPLHF
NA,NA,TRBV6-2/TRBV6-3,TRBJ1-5,TGTGCCAGCACCACAGGGAACCTCAATCAGCCCCAGCATTTT,CASTTGNLNQPQHF
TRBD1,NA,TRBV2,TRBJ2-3,TGTGCCAGCACGGGACAGGGGAACGCAGATACGCAGTATTTT,CASTGQGNADTQYF
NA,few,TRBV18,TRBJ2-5,TGTGCCAGCTCCCGCCAGGGAGGAGTTGAGACCCAGTACTTC,CASSRQGGVETQYF
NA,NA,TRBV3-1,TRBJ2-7,TGTGCCAGCAGATCGACGGGGGTCGGCTACGAGCAGTACTTC,CASRSTGVGYEQYF
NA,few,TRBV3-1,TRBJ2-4,TGTGCCAGCAGCCACGGACAGAAAAACATTCAGTACTTC,CASSHGQKNIQYF
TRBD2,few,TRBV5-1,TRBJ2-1,TGCGCCAGCAGCTCCCTTAGCGGGGGCCCTTCCAATGAGCAGTTCTTC,CASSSLSGGPSNEQFF
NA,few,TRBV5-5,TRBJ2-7,TGTGCCAGCAGCTACCCTTGGGCCGGCGAGCAGTACTTC,CASSYPWAGEQYF
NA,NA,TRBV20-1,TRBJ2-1,TGCAGTGCTTCGACCTCAGCCGATGAGCAGTTCTTC,CSASTSADEQFF
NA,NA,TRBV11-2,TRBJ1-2,TGTGCCAGCAGCTCGCAGGGCATTAACTATGGCTACACCTTC,CASSSQGINYGYTF
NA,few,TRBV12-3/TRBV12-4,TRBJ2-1,TGTGCCAGCAGTTTGCTCAGGGTGGTGCAGTTCTTC,CASSLLRVVQFF
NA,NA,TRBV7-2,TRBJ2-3,TGTGCCAGCAGCTTAGCCCGGGATACGCAGTATTTT,CASSLARDTQYF
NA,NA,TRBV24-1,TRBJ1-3,TGTGCCACCCAGAAGGCCCCTGGAAACACCATATATTTT,CATQKAPGNTIYF
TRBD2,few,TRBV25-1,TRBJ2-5,TGTGCCAGCAGGAACCTAGCGGGGGGTAAAGAGACCCAGTACTTC,CASRNLAGGKETQYF
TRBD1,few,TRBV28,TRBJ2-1,TGTGCCAGCAGCCCGCTGGGGACAGGGGTCAATGAGCAGTTCTTC,CASSPLGTGVNEQFF
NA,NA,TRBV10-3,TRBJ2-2,TGTGCCATCAGTGAGTCGCTCCCCGGGGAGCTGTTTTTT,CAISESLPGELFF
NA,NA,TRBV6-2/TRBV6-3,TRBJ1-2,TGTGCCGCGACCGGGACCCGGATTGGCTACACCTTC,CAATGTRIGYTF
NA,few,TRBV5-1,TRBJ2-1,TGCGCCAGCAGCTTGACCGGGACTCGGGGTGAGCAGTTCTTC,CASSLTGTRGEQFF
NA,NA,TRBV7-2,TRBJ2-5,TGTGCCGCGGGCAGTACCTTACAAGAGACCCAGTACTTC,CAAGSTLQETQYF
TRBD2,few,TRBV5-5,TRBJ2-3,TGTGCCAGCAGCCGCGGGGGGGCGAACACAGATACGCAGTATTTT,CASSRGGANTDTQYF
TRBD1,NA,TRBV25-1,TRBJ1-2,TGTGCCAGCAGCACACAGGGGGCGCTTGGCTACACCTTC,CASSTQGALGYTF
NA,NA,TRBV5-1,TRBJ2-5,TGCGCCAGCAGCTTTCGTAGCGGCGCGCAAGAGACCCAGTACTTC,CASSFRSGAQETQYF
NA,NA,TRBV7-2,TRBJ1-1,TGTGCCAGCAGCTTGGATCCAGGATTTCTCACTGAAGCTTTCTTT,CASSLDPGFLTEAFF
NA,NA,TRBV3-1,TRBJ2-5,TGTGCCAGCAGTAAAGCGGATACTGTAACCCAGTACTTC,CASSKADTVTQYF
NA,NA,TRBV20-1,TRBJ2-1,TGCAGTGCTAGAGATGGGACTGGTAGCTCCTACAATGAGCAGTTCTTC,CSARDGTGSSYNEQFF
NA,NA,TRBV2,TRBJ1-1,TGTGCCAGCAGAGGGAGGCACACTGAAGCTTTCTTT,CASRGRHTEAFF
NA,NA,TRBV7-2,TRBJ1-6,TGTGCCAGCAGCCCATGGACAGCGAAAAATTCACCCCTCCACTTT,CASSPWTAKNSPLHF
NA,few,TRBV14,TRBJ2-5,TGTGCCAGCAGCCAAGGTGCGGGGTTGGAGACCCAGTACTTC,CASSQGAGLETQYF
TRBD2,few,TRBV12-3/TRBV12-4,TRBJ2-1,TGTGCCAGCAGTTTCAGCCTAGCGGAATACAATGAGCAGTTCTTC,CASSFSLAEYNEQFF